Shown below are 11 T cell receptor beta chains from a single sample sequenced in a study of OX40 agonist ivuxolimab in advanced cancers. The library was prepared using the immunoSEQ multiplex PCR assay. TCRdb obtained this table from immuneACCESS and retained in-frame rearrangements with V and J assigned. These tables miss some clones; where compared with another copy, unresolved V genes account for less than half of the shortfall, and the remainder is unexplained. This sample comprises approximately 66,000 clones, 86% of them detected only once. The ten largest clones represent roughly 1.1% of the sample. This material consisted of CD4+ or CD8+ T cells sorted from blood, taken in a trial of the OX40 agonist ivuxolimab. The receptor set was obtained from an adult with an advanced solid tumor such as melanoma, head and neck, liver or kidney cancer.

CDR3 bases: TGTGCCAGCAGCTTGCAGACACGTAGCTATGGCTACACCTTC. Translating it yields CASSLQTRSYGYTF. The rearrangement uses TRBV5-6 and TRBJ1-2; D is unclear. Germline CDR1 SGHDT, CDR2 YYEEEE. This CDR3 comprises 14 residues. The V end was cut by 1 base, the J end by 4 bases, with 11 bases between.

This chain uses TRBV5-1 with TRBJ2-2, with D tentatively TRBD1 (5 bases). CDR1 and CDR2 from the germline V gene are SGHRS and YFSETQ. This CDR3 has 15 amino acids. Trimming took off 4 bases at V and 6 bases at J, with 16 bases between the two ends. CDR3 DNA: TGCGCCAGCAGCACCCAAATTCAGGGTCCCGGGGAGCTGTTTTTT. It specifies CASSTQIQGPGELFF. Full variable domain (rest looked up from reference TRBV5-1 and TRBJ2-2): KAGVTQTPRYLIKTRGQQVTLSCSPISGHRSVSWYQQTPGQGLQFLFEYFSETQRNKGNFPGRFSGRQFSNSRSEMNVSTLELGDSALYLCASSTQIQGPGELFFGEGSRLTVL.

This rearrangement joins TRBV18 to TRBJ2-1; 9 positions match TRBD1. The CDR3 sequence is 15 residues long. The V gene end was trimmed by 3 bases and the J gene end by 7 bases; junction bases not matched to a gene: 7. Looked up from germline, CDR1 is KGHSH and CDR2 is LQKENI. Here the CDR3 DNA reads TGTGCCAGCTCACCCGGACAGGGGCGCAATAATGAGCAGTTCTTC. Translating it yields CASSPGQGRNNEQFF.

The chain employs TRBV18 and TRBJ1-1; no definite D call. The length of the CDR3 is 15 residues. Germline values: CDR1 KGHSH, CDR2 LQKENI. The germline V and J ends were trimmed by 4 bases and 0 bases, with 12 bases remaining between them. CDR3 DNA sequence: TGTGCCAGCTCACAAGCGGCAGGTATGAACACTGAAGCTTTCTTT. Translated, it gives CASSQAAGMNTEAFF.

The V gene is TRBV18, the J gene TRBJ1-4; TRBD1 is a possible D gene (5 bases). The V end lost 8 bases, the J end lost 5 bases, and 15 bases lay between the germline ends. The CDR3 loop spans 14 amino acids. Germline V gene data show CDR1 as KGHSH and CDR2 as LQKENI. The CDR3 protein is CASTQGLMNEKLFF. The CDR3 nucleotides are TGTGCCAGCACTCAGGGCCTCATGAATGAAAAACTGTTTTTT.

The chain is built from TRBV19 and TRBJ1-3; a possible D gene is TRBD1 (6 bases). The germline V gene encodes CDR1 LNHDA and CDR2 SQIVND (reference sequence). V was cut by 6 bases and J by 2 bases, with 11 bases left in between. The CDR3 covers 14 residues. The CDR3, as DNA: TGTGCCAGTAGCGGGGGCAACCCTGGAAACACCATATATTTT. It specifies CASSGGNPGNTIYF.

The rearrangement uses TRBV7-6 and TRBJ2-3; the D call may be TRBD1 or TRBD2 (5 bases each). Germline V lookup: CDR1 SGHVS, CDR2 FNYEAQ. Deletions cut 5 bases from V and 2 bases from J, with 14 bases between. The CDR3 length is 15 residues. For the CDR3, the DNA is TGTGCCAGCAGCCCGGGACCCGGGGCCACAGATACGCAGTATTTT. Residues: CASSPGPGATDTQYF.

The chain has TRBV13 and TRBJ1-6, with 8 bases identical to TRBD1. V shed 3 bases and J 10 bases; nucleotides not matched to a gene: 5. CDR1 PRHDT and CDR2 FYEKMQ come from the germline V gene (reference sequence). The CDR3 contains 14 residues. The CDR3, as DNA: TGTGCCAGCAGCTTCCAGGGGGCGGGATCACCCCTCCACTTT. Its translation: CASSFQGAGSPLHF.

The V and J genes are TRBV7-9 and TRBJ2-5, with TRBD2 identical over 9 bases. The trim removed 3 bases at V and 1 base at J, leaving 3 bases unmatched. Germline V gene lookup returns CDR1 SEHNR and CDR2 FQNEAQ (reference sequence). The CDR3 consists of 15 residues. CDR3 in amino acids: CASSFSGGIQETQYF. The CDR3 DNA sequence: TGTGCCAGCAGCTTTAGCGGGGGCATCCAAGAGACCCAGTACTTC.

The DNA of the CDR3 is TGTGCCAGCAGTGAAGCGGGAGGTGGGGTCCATCAGCCCCAGCATTTT. Translated, it gives CASSEAGGGVHQPQHF. The rearrangement joins TRBV2 to TRBJ1-5; D is undetermined. Trimming stripped 0 bases from V and 5 bases from J, with 14 bases between. CDR1 and CDR2 from the germline V gene are SNHLY and FYNNEI. The CDR3 sequence is 16 residues long.

This chain uses TRBV18 with TRBJ2-7; TRBD1 matches at 9 bases. The CDR3 has 14 residues. V lost 3 bases, J lost 3 bases, and 3 bases stayed unmatched. Germline CDR1 is KGHSH and CDR2 is LQKENI. The CDR3 reads CASSPRDRDYEQYF. The CDR3 nucleotides are TGTGCCAGCTCACCGAGGGACAGGGACTACGAGCAGTACTTC.